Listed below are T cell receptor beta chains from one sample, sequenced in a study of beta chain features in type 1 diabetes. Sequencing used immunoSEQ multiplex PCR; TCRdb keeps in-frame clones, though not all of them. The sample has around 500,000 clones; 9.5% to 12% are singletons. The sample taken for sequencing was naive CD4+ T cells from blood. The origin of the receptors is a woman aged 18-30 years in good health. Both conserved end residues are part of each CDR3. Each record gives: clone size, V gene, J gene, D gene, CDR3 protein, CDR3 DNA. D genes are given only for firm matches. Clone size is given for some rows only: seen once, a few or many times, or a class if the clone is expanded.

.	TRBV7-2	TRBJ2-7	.	CASSFSLQGRRLSYEQYF	TGTGCCAGCAGCTTTTCCCTCCAGGGCCGCCGTCTCTCCTACGAGCAGTACTTC
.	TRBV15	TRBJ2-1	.	CATSMPGRLWDEQFF	TGTGCCACCAGCATGCCGGGAAGGTTATGGGATGAGCAGTTCTTC
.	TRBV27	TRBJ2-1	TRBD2	CASSLVWAGGYNEQFF	TGTGCCAGCAGTCTCGTATGGGCGGGAGGGTACAATGAGCAGTTCTTC
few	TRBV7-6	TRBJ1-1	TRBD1	CASSLGQGWTEAFF	TGTGCCAGCAGCTTAGGACAGGGATGGACTGAAGCTTTCTTT
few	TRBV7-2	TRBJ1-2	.	CASSQYSGLHGYTF	TGTGCCAGCAGCCAGTACTCAGGGCTGCATGGCTACACCTTC
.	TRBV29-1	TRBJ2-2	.	CSVGRGGTGELFF	TGCAGCGTTGGCAGGGGCGGCACCGGGGAGCTGTTTTTT
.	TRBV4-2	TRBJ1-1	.	CASSQDRMNTEAFF	TGTGCCAGCAGCCAAGACAGAATGAACACTGAAGCTTTCTTT
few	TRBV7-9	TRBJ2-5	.	CASSLGSGAQETQYF	TGTGCCAGCAGCTTAGGGAGTGGAGCGCAAGAGACCCAGTACTTC
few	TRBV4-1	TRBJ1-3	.	CASSQDRAGAGNTIYF	TGCGCCAGCAGCCAAGATCGGGCAGGGGCTGGAAACACCATATATTTT
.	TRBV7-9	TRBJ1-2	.	CASSVSGDSNYGYTF	TGTGCCAGCAGCGTCAGCGGGGACTCTAACTATGGCTACACCTTC
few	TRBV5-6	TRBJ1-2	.	CASRKEMGAPYGYTF	TGTGCCAGCAGGAAGGAAATGGGGGCTCCCTATGGCTACACCTTC
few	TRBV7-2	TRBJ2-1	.	CASSLRGRYNEQFF	TGTGCCAGCAGCTTAAGAGGCAGGTACAATGAGCAGTTCTTC
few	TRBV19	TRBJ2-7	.	CASSNRAYEQYF	TGTGCCAGTAGCAACAGGGCCTACGAGCAGTACTTC
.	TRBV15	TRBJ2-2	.	CATSRVARTVNTGELFF	TGTGCCACCAGCAGAGTCGCCAGGACAGTGAACACCGGGGAGCTGTTTTTT
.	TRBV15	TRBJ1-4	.	CATSRDRPATNEKLFF	TGTGCCACCAGCAGAGATCGGCCAGCAACTAATGAAAAACTGTTTTTT
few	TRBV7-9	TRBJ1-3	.	CASSNDTIYF	TGTGCCAGCAGCAACGACACCATATATTTT
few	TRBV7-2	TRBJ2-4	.	CASSPSALAKNIQYF	TGTGCCAGCAGCCCAAGCGCGCTAGCCAAAAACATTCAGTACTTC
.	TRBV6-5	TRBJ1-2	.	CASAGWQVGGYTF	TGTGCCAGCGCGGGTTGGCAGGTCGGTGGCTACACCTTC
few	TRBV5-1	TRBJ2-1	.	CASSLAPLGYNEQFF	TGCGCCAGCAGCTTGGCCCCTCTGGGGTACAATGAGCAGTTCTTC
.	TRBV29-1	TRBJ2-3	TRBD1	CSVEGQGATDTQYF	TGCAGCGTTGAGGGACAGGGTGCGACAGATACGCAGTATTTT
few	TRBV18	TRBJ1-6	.	CASSPWNSNSPLHF	TGTGCCAGCTCACCCTGGAATAGTAATTCACCCCTCCACTTT
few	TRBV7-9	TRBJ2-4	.	CASSLAAAKNIQYF	TGTGCCAGCAGCTTAGCCGCCGCCAAAAACATTCAGTACTTC
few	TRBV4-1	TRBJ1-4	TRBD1	CASRHPGGGQGEKLFF	TGCGCCAGCAGGCACCCCGGGGGGGGACAGGGGGAAAAACTGTTTTTT
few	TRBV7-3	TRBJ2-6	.	CASSPDIPTSGANVLTF	TGTGCCAGCAGTCCGGACATACCAACCTCTGGGGCCAACGTCCTGACTTTC
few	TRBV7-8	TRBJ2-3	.	CASSLLPRASTDTQYF	TGTGCCAGCAGCTTACTACCCAGGGCTAGCACAGATACGCAGTATTTT
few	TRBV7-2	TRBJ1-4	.	CASRQGGEKLFF	TGTGCCAGCAGGCAGGGTGGGGAAAAACTGTTTTTT
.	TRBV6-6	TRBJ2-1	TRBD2	CASSSPLAGAGNEQFF	TGTGCCAGCAGCAGCCCACTAGCGGGAGCCGGCAATGAGCAGTTCTTC
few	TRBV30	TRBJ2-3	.	CAWGTFTDTQYF	TGTGCCTGGGGGACATTCACAGATACGCAGTATTTT
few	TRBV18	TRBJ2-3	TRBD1	CASSRGTGTDTQYF	TGTGCCAGCTCTCGTGGGACAGGCACAGATACGCAGTATTTT
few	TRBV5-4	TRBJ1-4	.	CASSQDGAGPFF	TGTGCCAGCAGCCAAGATGGAGCCGGGCCTTTTTTT
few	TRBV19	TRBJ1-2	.	CASRLENYGYTF	TGTGCCAGTAGGTTGGAAAACTATGGCTACACCTTC
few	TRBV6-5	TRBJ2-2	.	CASSPGANTGELFF	TGTGCCAGCAGCCCCGGGGCGAACACCGGGGAGCTGTTTTTT
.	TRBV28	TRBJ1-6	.	CASSLSQGGSPLHF	TGTGCCAGCAGTTTGAGTCAGGGAGGTTCACCCCTCCACTTT
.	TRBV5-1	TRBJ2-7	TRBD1	CASSLDTGQNFYEQYF	TGCGCCAGCAGCTTGGATACGGGACAGAACTTCTACGAGCAGTACTTC
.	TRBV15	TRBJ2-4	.	CATSRVGGLAKNIQYF	TGTGCCACCAGCAGAGTTGGCGGATTAGCCAAAAACATTCAGTACTTC
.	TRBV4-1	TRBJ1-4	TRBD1	CASSQTRDRGEKLFF	TGCGCCAGCAGCCAAACCCGGGACAGGGGAGAAAAACTGTTTTTT
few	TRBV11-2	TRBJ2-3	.	CASSLDPPDTQYF	TGTGCCAGCAGCTTAGATCCTCCAGATACGCAGTATTTT
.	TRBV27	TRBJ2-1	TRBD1	CASSFIRQGSSYNEQFF	TGTGCCAGCAGCTTTATCAGACAGGGGAGCTCCTACAATGAGCAGTTCTTC
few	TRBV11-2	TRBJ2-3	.	CASRDGDGPRTDTQYF	TGTGCCAGCAGGGACGGGGACGGGCCTCGCACAGATACGCAGTATTTT
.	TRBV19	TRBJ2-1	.	CATSQDYDNEQFF	TGTGCCACCTCACAGGATTATGACAATGAGCAGTTCTTC
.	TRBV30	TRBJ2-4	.	CAWTPLGGRNIQYF	TGTGCCTGGACGCCTCTGGGCGGGCGAAACATTCAGTACTTC
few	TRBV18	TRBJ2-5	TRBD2	CASSPETSPETQYF	TGTGCCAGCTCACCGGAGACTAGCCCAGAGACCCAGTACTTC
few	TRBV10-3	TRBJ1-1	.	CAISESSQGEVAFF	TGTGCCATCAGTGAGTCATCCCAGGGTGAAGTGGCTTTCTTT
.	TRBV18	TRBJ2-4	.	CASSPPGAAKNIQYF	TGTGCCAGCTCACCACCGGGGGCAGCCAAAAACATTCAGTACTTC
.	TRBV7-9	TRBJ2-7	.	CASRTDSYEQYF	TGTGCCAGCAGGACAGACTCCTACGAGCAGTACTTC